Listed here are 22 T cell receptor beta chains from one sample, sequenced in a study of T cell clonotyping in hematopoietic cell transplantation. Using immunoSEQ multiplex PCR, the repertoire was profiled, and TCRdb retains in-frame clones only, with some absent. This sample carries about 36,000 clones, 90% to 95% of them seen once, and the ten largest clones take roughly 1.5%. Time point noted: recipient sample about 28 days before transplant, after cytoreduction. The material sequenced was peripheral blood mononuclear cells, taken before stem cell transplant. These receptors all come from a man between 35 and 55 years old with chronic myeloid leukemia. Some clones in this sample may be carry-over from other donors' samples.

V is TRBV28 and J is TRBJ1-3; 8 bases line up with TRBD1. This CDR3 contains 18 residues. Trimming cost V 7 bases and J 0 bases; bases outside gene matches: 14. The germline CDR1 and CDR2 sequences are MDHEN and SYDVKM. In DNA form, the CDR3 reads TGTGCCAGCACCTCGGCGCCGGGACAGGCGGACTCTGGAAACACCATATATTTT. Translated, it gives CASTSAPGQADSGNTIYF.

CDR3 sequence (DNA): TGCGCCAGCAGCTCCCTGGGACAGGGGAGCACAGATACGCAGTATTTT. Protein product: CASSSLGQGSTDTQYF. V and J are TRBV5-1 and TRBJ2-3; 10 bases align to TRBD1. Losses at the gene ends were 3 bases for V and 0 bases for J; bases not matched to a gene: 4. Per germline, CDR1 SGHRS and CDR2 YFSETQ. The CDR3 is 16 residues long.

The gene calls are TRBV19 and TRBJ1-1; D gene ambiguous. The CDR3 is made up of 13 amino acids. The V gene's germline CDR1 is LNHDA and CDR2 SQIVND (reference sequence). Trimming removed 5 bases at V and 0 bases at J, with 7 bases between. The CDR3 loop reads CASSRALNTEAFF. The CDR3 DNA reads TGTGCCAGTAGTCGAGCGCTGAACACTGAAGCTTTCTTT.

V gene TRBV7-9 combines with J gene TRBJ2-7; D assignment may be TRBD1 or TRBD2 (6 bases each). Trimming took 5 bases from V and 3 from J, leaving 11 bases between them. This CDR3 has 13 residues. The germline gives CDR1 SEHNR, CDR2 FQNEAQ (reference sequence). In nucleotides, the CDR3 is TGTGCCAGCAGCGGGGGGCTTTACTACGAGCAGTACTTC. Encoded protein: CASSGGLYYEQYF.

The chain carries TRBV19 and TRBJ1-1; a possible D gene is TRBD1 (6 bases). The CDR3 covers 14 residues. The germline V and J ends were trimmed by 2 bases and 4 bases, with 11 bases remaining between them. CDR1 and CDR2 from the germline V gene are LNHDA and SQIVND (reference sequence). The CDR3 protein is CASSIWGRVTEAFF. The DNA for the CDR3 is TGTGCCAGTAGTATATGGGGGCGCGTCACTGAAGCTTTCTTT.

DNA of the CDR3: TGTGCCAGCAGCTTGGAAGCGGGGGGTACAGATACGCAGTATTTT. The encoded protein is CASSLEAGGTDTQYF. The chain combines TRBV5-8 with TRBJ2-3, with TRBD2 matching 9 bases. CDR3 length: 15 amino acids. Germline values: CDR1 SGHTS, CDR2 YDEGEE. J was trimmed by 3 bases and V by 0 bases; bases with no gene match: 2.

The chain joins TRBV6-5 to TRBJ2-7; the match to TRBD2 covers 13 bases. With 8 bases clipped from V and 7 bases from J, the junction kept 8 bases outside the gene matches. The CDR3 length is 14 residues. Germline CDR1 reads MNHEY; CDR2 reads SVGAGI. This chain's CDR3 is CASRGLAGSGEQYF. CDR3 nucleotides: TGTGCCAGCCGGGGACTAGCGGGGTCGGGGGAGCAGTACTTC.

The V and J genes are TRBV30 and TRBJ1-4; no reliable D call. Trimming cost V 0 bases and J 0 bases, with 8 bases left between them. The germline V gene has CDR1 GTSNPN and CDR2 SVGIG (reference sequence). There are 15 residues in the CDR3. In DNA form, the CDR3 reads TGTGCCTGGAGTGTAACTGGGACAACTAATGAAAAACTGTTTTTT. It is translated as CAWSVTGTTNEKLFF.

The CDR3 protein is CASSSRDSTDTQYF. The CDR3 bases are TGTGCCAGCAGCTCCCGGGACAGCACAGATACGCAGTATTTT. V is TRBV11-3 and J is TRBJ2-3; tentatively, D is TRBD1 or TRBD2 (5 bases each). From germline, CDR1 is SGHNT and CDR2 YENEEA. V lost 4 bases and J lost 0, with 8 bases in between. The length of the CDR3 is 14 residues.

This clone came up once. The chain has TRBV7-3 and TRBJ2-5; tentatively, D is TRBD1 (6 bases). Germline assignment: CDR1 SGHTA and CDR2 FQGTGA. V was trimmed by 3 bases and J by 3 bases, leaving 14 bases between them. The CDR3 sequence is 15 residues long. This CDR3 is CASSFTGLTKETQYF. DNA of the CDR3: TGTGCCAGCAGCTTTACAGGGTTGACAAAAGAGACCCAGTACTTC.

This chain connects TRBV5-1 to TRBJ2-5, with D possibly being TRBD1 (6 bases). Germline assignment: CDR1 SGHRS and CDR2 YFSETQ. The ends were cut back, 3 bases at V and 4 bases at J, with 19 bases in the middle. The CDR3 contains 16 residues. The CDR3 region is CASSSLGQGRRETQYF. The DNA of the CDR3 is TGCGCCAGCAGCTCCCTGGGGCAGGGGAGACGAGAGACCCAGTACTTC.

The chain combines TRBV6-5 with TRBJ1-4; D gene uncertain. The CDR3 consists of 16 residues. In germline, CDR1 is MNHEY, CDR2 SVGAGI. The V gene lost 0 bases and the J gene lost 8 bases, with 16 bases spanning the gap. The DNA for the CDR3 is TGTGCCAGCAGTTACTCGATTACAGTTGCTGGGGAAAAACTGTTTTTT. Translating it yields CASSYSITVAGEKLFF.

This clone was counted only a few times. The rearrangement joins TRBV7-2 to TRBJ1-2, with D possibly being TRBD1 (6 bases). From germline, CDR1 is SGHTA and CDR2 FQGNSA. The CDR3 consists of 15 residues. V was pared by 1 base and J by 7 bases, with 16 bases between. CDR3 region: CASSLGGGRIGGYTF. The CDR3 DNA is TGTGCCAGCAGCTTAGGAGGGGGAAGGATCGGTGGCTACACCTTC.

The CDR3, as DNA: TGTGCCAGCAGTTACGCCCAGGGACTCACAGATACGCAGTATTTT. Encoded protein: CASSYAQGLTDTQYF. The chain carries TRBV6-5 and TRBJ2-3; a weak D match, TRBD2 (6 bases). The CDR3 length is 15 residues. With 2 bases removed from V and 2 bases from J, the gap between germline ends came to 11 bases. Looked up from germline, CDR1 is MNHEY and CDR2 is SVGAGI.

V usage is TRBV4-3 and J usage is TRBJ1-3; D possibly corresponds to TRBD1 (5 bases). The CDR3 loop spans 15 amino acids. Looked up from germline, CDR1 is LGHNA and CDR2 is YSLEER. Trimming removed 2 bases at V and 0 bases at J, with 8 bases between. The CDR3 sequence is CASSQTRDSGNTIYF. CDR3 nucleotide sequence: TGCGCCAGCAGCCAAACCAGGGACTCTGGAAACACCATATATTTT.

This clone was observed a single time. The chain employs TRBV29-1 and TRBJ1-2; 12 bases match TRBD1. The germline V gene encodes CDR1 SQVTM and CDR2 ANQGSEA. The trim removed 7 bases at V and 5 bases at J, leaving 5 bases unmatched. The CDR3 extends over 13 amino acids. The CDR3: CSGGTGGAYGYTF. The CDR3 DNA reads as TGCAGCGGAGGGACAGGGGGCGCTTATGGCTACACCTTC. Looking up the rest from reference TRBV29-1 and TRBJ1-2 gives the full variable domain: SAVISQKPSRDICQRGTSLTIQCQVDSQVTMMFWYRQQPGQSLTLIATANQGSEATYESGFVIDKFPISRPNLTFSTLTVSNMSPEDSSIYLCSGGTGGAYGYTFGSGTRLTVV.

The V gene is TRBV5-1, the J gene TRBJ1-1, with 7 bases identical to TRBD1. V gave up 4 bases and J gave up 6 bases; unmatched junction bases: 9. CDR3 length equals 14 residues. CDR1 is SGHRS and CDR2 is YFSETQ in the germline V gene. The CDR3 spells CASSPTGVLAEAFF. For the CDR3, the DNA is TGCGCCAGCAGCCCTACAGGGGTCTTGGCTGAAGCTTTCTTT.

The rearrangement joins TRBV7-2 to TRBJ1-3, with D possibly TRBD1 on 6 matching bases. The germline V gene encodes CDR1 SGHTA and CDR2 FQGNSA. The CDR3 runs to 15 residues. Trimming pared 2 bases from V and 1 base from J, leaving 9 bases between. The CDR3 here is CASSLMGQSGNTIYF. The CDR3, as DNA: TGTGCCAGCAGCTTAATGGGACAATCTGGAAACACCATATATTTT.

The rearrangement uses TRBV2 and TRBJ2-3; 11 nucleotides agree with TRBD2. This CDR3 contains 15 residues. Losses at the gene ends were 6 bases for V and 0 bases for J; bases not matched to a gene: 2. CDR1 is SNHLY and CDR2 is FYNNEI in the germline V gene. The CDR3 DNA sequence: TGTGCCAGCAGGGGGACTAGCGGAAGCACAGATACGCAGTATTTT. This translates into CASRGTSGSTDTQYF.

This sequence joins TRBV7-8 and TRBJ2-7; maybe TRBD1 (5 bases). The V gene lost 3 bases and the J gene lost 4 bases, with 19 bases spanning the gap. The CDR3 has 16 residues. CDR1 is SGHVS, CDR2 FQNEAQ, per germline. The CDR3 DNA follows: TGTGCCAGCAGCTTGGGAAACGTGGGGCCGGGTTACGAGCAGTACTTC. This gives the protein CASSLGNVGPGYEQYF.

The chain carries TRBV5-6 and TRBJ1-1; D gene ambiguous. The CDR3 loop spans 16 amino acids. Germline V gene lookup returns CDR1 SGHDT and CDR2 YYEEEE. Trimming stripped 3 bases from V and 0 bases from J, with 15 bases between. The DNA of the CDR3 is TGTGCCAGCAGCTCCTTGCAGCTAGGGTTGAACACTGAAGCTTTCTTT. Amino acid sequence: CASSSLQLGLNTEAFF.

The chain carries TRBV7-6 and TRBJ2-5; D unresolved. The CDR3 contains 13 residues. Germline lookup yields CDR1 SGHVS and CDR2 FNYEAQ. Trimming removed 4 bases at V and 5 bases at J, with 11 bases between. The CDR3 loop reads CASSSQPTETQYF. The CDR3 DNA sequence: TGTGCCAGCAGCTCCCAACCTACGGAGACCCAGTACTTC.